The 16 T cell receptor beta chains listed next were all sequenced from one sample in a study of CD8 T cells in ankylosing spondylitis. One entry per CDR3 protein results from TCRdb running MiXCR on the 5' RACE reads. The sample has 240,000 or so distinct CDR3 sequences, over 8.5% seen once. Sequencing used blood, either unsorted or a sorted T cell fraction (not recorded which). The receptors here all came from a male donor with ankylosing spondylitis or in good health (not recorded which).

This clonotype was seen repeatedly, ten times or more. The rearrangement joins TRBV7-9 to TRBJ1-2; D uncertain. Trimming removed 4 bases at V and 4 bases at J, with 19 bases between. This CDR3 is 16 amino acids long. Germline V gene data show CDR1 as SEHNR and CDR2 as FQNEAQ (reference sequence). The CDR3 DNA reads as TGTGCCAGCAGCTCCGCTGTAGAGGCAGTGGGCTATGGCTACACCTTC. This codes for CASSSAVEAVGYGYTF.

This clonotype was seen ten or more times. This CDR3 is CASASTVSSGSFRDTQYF. CDR3 sequence (DNA): TGTGCCAGCGCATCTACAGTATCTAGCGGGAGTTTTAGGGATACGCAGTATTTT. The chain links TRBV5-6 to TRBJ2-3; 10 positions match TRBD2. Germline lookup yields CDR1 SGHDT and CDR2 YYEEEE. V lost 7 bases, J lost 6 bases, and 20 bases stayed unmatched. The CDR3 totals 18 residues.

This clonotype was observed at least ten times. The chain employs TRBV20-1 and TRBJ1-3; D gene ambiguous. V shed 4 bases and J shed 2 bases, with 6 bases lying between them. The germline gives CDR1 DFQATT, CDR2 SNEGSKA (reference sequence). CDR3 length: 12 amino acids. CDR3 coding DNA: TGCAGTGCTACGATCCCTGGAAACACCATATATTTT. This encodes CSATIPGNTIYF.

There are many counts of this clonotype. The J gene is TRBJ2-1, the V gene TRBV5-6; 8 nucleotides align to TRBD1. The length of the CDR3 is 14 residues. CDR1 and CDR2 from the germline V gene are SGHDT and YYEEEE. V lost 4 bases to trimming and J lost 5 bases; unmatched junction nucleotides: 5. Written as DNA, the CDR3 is TGTGCCAGCAGCCCACAGGACAGGGACAATGAGCAGTTCTTC. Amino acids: CASSPQDRDNEQFF. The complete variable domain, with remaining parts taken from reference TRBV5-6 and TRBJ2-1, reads DAGVTQSPTHLIKTRGQQVTLRCSPKSGHDTVSWYQQALGQGPQFIFQYYEEEERQRGNFPDRFSGHQFPNYSSELNVNALLLGDSALYLCASSPQDRDNEQFFGPGTRLTVL.

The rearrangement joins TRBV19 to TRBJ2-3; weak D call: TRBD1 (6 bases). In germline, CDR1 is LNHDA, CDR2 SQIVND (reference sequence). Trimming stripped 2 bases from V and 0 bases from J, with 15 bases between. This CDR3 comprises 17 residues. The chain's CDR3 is CASSIFHRVSSTDTQYF. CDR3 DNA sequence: TGTGCCAGTAGTATATTTCACAGGGTTTCTAGCACAGATACGCAGTATTTT. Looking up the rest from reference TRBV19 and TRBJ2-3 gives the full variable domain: DGGITQSPKYLFRKEGQNVTLSCEQNLNHDAMYWYRQDPGQGLRLIYYSQIVNDFQKGDIAEGYSVSREKKESFPLTVTSAQKNPTAFYLCASSIFHRVSSTDTQYFGPGTRLTVL.

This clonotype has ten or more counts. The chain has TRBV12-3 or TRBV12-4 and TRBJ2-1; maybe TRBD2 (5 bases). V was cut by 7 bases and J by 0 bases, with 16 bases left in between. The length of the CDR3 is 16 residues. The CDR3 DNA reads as TGTGCCAGCAACCCCCTCCCGAGCGGCTCCTACAATGAGCAGTTCTTC. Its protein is CASNPLPSGSYNEQFF.

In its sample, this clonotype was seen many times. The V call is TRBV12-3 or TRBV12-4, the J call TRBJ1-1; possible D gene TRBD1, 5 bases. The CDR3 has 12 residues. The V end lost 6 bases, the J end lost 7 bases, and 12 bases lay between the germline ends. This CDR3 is CASSGTAGEAFF. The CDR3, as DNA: TGTGCCAGCAGCGGGACGGCGGGTGAAGCTTTCTTT.

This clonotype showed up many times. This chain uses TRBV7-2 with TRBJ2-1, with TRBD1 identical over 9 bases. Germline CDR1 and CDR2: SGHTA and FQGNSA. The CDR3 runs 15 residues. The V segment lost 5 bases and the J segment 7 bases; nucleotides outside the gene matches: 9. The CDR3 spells CASSLLGQGRNEQFF. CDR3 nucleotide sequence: TGTGCCAGCAGCCTATTGGGACAGGGTCGGAATGAGCAGTTCTTC. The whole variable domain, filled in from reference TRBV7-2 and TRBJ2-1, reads GAGVSQSPSNKVTEKGKDVELRCDPISGHTALYWYRQSLGQGLEFLIYFQGNSAPDKSGLPSDRFSAERTGGSVSTLTIQRTQQEDSAVYLCASSLLGQGRNEQFFGPGTRLTVL.

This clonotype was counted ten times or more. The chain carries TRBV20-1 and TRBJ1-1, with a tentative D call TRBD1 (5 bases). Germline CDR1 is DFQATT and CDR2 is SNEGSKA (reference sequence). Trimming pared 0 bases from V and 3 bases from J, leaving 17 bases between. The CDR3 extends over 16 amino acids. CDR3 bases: TGCAGTGCTAGAGATCTAGGTGGGGCCCACGACACTGAAGCTTTCTTT. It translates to CSARDLGGAHDTEAFF.

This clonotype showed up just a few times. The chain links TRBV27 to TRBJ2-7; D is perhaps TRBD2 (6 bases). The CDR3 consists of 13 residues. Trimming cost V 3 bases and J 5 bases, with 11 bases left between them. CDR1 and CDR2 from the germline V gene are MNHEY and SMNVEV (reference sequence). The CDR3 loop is CASSFAWGDEQYF. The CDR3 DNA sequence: TGTGCCAGCAGTTTTGCCTGGGGGGACGAGCAGTACTTC.

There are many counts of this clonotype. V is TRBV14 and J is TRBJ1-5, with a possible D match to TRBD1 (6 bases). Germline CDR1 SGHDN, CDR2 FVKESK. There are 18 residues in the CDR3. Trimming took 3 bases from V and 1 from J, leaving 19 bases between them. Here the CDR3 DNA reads TGTGCCAGCAGCCAGACCCTGGGCAGGGGAAACAGCAATCAGCCCCAGCATTTT. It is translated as CASSQTLGRGNSNQPQHF.

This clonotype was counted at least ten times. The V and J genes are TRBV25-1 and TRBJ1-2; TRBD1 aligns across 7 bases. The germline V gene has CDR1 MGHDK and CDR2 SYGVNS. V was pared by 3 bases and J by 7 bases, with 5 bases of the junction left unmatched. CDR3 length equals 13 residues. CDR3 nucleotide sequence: TGTGCCAGCAGTGAGGCAGGGGGTAGTGGCTACACCTTC. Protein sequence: CASSEAGGSGYTF.

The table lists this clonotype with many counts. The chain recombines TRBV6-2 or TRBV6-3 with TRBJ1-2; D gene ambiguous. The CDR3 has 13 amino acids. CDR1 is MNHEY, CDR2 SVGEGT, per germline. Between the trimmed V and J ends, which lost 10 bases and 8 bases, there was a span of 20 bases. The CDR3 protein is CATGAGILGGYTF. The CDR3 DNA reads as TGTGCCACCGGAGCGGGAATTTTAGGAGGCTACACCTTC.

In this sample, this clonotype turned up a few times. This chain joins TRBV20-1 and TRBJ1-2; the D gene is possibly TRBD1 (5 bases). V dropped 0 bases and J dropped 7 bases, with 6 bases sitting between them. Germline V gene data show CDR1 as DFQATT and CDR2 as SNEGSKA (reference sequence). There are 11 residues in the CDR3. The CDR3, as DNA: TGCAGTGCTAGAGACAGGGCTGGCTACACCTTC. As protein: CSARDRAGYTF.

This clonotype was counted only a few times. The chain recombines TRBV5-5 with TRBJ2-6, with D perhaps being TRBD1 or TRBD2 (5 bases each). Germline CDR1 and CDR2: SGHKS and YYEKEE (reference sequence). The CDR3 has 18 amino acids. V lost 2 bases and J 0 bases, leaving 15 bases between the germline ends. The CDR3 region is CASSFEGPIPSGANVLTF. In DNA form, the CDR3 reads TGTGCCAGCAGCTTCGAGGGACCCATTCCCTCTGGGGCCAACGTCCTGACTTTC.

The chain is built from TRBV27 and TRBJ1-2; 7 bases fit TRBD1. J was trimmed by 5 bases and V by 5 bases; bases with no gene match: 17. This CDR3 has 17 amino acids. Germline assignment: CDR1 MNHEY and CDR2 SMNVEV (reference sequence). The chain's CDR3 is CASSPRAYPSGGYGYTF. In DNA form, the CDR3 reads TGTGCCAGCAGTCCACGAGCTTACCCTTCAGGGGGGTATGGCTACACCTTC.